Here is one TCR beta chain with its context. Its antigen is currently unknown. Other nucleotide sequences in the sample specify the same CDR3. Indicated treatment: roughly 18 received Ad26.COV2.S at low or high dose, single or two shots; about 5 received placebo; per-sample allocation not given. Material that was analyzed had been drawn on day 63 after the first vaccine or placebo injection. The vaccine delivered Wuhan-strain SARS-CoV-2 spike through an Ad26 vector. This entry comes from a study of Ad26.COV2.S vaccination and SARS-CoV-2 variants. Background on the study: By the intramuscular route, Ad26.COV2.S was given once, or twice 56 days apart.

Clones were sequenced by immunoSEQ multiplex PCR, and TCRdb holds only the in-frame ones, with some missing. The repertoire holds hundreds of thousands of clones, with more than 80% as singletons. Findings and limits, study-wide: The breadth of spike-specific CD8+ and CD4+ T cell responses after vaccination was reportedly substantial.

This CDR3 contains 13 residues. Germline loops: CDR1 SNHLY, CDR2 FYNNEI. The ends were cut back, 6 bases at V and 0 bases at J, with 9 bases in the middle. This rearrangement joins TRBV2 to TRBJ2-7; tentatively, D is TRBD2 (5 bases). This receptor was obtained from a person between 18 and 65 years old who received the Ad26.COV2.S COVID-19 vaccine or a placebo. The sample was peripheral blood, taken in a trial of Ad26.COV2.S vaccine versus placebo. This CDR3 is CASRAGVSYEQYF. For the CDR3, the DNA is TGTGCCAGCAGAGCCGGGGTCTCCTACGAGCAGTACTTC.